Below, 6 T cell receptor beta chains from the same sample are listed, as sequenced in a study of blood T cell repertoires in COVID-19. Sequenced by immunoSEQ multiplex PCR; TCRdb stores in-frame clones only, minus some. Among more than 250,000 clones listed, roughly 88% were seen once. Material: PBMCs or T cells enriched from blood (not recorded which). The receptors here all came from a young man who had recovered from COVID-19.

The J gene is TRBJ1-5, the V gene TRBV5-5, with a weak D call TRBD1 (5 bases). CDR1 and CDR2 from the germline V gene are SGHKS and YYEKEE (reference sequence). This CDR3 has 15 amino acids. Trimming cost V 2 bases and J 0 bases, with 9 bases left between them. The DNA of the CDR3 is TGTGCCAGCAGCTTACAGGCTTATAGCAATCAGCCCCAGCATTTT. Translation gives CASSLQAYSNQPQHF.

V is TRBV12-3 or TRBV12-4 and J is TRBJ1-5; D is unclear. Trimming removed 5 bases from V and 4 bases from J, with 9 bases in between. The CDR3 extends over 13 amino acids. The CDR3 reads CASSRGTNQPQHF. CDR3 nucleotides: TGTGCCAGCAGTAGAGGAACAAATCAGCCCCAGCATTTT.

The chain joins TRBV7-9 to TRBJ2-1; tentatively, D is TRBD2 (5 bases). Germline values: CDR1 SEHNR, CDR2 FQNEAQ (reference sequence). This CDR3 is 12 amino acids long. The ends were cut back, 5 bases at V and 6 bases at J, with 8 bases in the middle. The CDR3 sequence: CASSQDSNEQFF. In DNA form, the CDR3 reads TGTGCCAGCAGCCAGGACTCCAATGAGCAGTTCTTC.

This clone was picked up a small number of times. The genes are TRBV27 and TRBJ1-2, with TRBD1 matching 11 bases. The germline CDR1 and CDR2 sequences are MNHEY and SMNVEV (reference sequence). The CDR3 sequence is 14 residues long. J was trimmed by 5 bases and V by 6 bases; bases with no gene match: 5. The CDR3 DNA is TGTGCCAGCAGAATGGGACAGGGGGGATATGGCTACACCTTC. Encoded protein: CASRMGQGGYGYTF.

The J gene is TRBJ1-2, the V gene TRBV4-3, with unresolved D. Trimming removed 0 bases at V and 0 bases at J, with 8 bases between. The V gene's germline CDR1 is LGHNA and CDR2 YSLEER. This CDR3 is built from 15 residues. The CDR3 sequence is CASSQEGGANYGYTF. The CDR3 nucleotides are TGCGCCAGCAGCCAAGAGGGCGGGGCTAACTATGGCTACACCTTC.

The rearrangement links TRBV5-4 to TRBJ1-3; perhaps TRBD1 as D (6 bases). Looked up from germline, CDR1 is SGHNT and CDR2 is YYREEE (reference sequence). The germline V and J ends were trimmed by 2 bases and 4 bases, with 19 bases remaining between them. There are 17 residues in the CDR3. The CDR3 loop reads CASSFWQGQLSGNTIYF. The CDR3 coding sequence is TGTGCCAGCAGCTTCTGGCAGGGGCAACTGAGCGGAAACACCATATATTTT. The full variable domain, with the rest looked up from reference TRBV5-4 and TRBJ1-3, is ETGVTQSPTHLIKTRGQQVTLRCSSQSGHNTVSWYQQALGQGPQFIFQYYREEENGRGNFPPRFSGLQFPNYSSELNVNALELDDSALYLCASSFWQGQLSGNTIYFGEGSWLTVV.